Shown below are 27 T cell receptor beta chains from a single sample sequenced in a study of blood T cell repertoires in COVID-19. The data were produced by immunoSEQ multiplex PCR, yet TCRdb's version contains in-frame clones alone and is incomplete. In the table there are roughly 200,000 clones, around 90% of which are singletons. Material: peripheral blood. The receptors derive from a man aged 35-49 years with active or convalescent COVID-19.

The V call is TRBV28, the J call TRBJ1-5; maybe TRBD1 (6 bases). The germline gives CDR1 MDHEN, CDR2 SYDVKM. V gave up 7 bases and J gave up 9 bases, with 13 bases separating them. The CDR3 is 12 amino acids. The CDR3 is CASTGDIRPQHF. CDR3 in DNA: TGTGCCAGCACCGGGGACATTCGGCCCCAGCATTTT.

This clone was seen only a few times. The rearrangement links TRBV12-1 to TRBJ1-5; the D segment call TRBD1 is taken from the table without a DNA check. TRBV12-1 constitutes a pseudogene. The CDR3 has 14 amino acids. For the CDR3, the DNA is TGTGCCAGCAGCTTTGTCTCAGTCCTCTGGCCCCAGCATTTT. It codes for CASSFVSVLWPQHF.

This sequence joins TRBV6-5 and TRBJ1-6; 9 nucleotides align to TRBD1. The CDR3 covers 15 residues. V trimming: 6 bases; J trimming: 7 bases; junction bases outside the gene matches: 7. Germline loops: CDR1 MNHEY, CDR2 SVGAGI. CDR3 protein: CASRGVGTGNSPLHF. The CDR3 coding sequence is TGTGCCAGCAGAGGAGTAGGGACAGGGAATTCACCCCTCCACTTT.

V usage is TRBV7-2 and J usage is TRBJ2-1; the match to TRBD1 covers 9 bases. The CDR3 runs to 15 residues. Trimming at V came to 3 bases and at J to 4 bases, leaving 4 bases not matched to a gene. Germline values: CDR1 SGHTA, CDR2 FQGNSA. The CDR3 sequence: CASSFGTGTYNEQFF. DNA for the CDR3: TGTGCCAGCAGCTTCGGGACAGGGACTTACAATGAGCAGTTCTTC.

The chain uses TRBV18 and TRBJ1-6; D is undetermined. V gave up 0 bases and J gave up 7 bases, with 7 bases separating them. CDR3 length: 14 residues. From germline, CDR1 is KGHSH and CDR2 LQKENI. The CDR3 bases are TGTGCCAGCTCACCACCGAGGGAAAATTCACCCCTCCACTTT. Amino acids: CASSPPRENSPLHF.

V usage is TRBV5-1 and J usage is TRBJ2-2; possible D gene TRBD2, 6 bases. Germline lookup yields CDR1 SGHRS and CDR2 YFSETQ. V was pared by 2 bases and J by 0 bases, with 8 bases between. The CDR3 extends over 15 amino acids. CDR3 region: CASSLVAANTGELFF. CDR3 DNA: TGCGCCAGCAGCTTAGTAGCGGCGAACACCGGGGAGCTGTTTTTT.

The chain employs TRBV5-3 and TRBJ2-5; perhaps TRBD1 as D (6 bases). TRBV5-3 is sorted into the ORF group, with uncertain function. The CDR3 consists of 14 residues. Trimming cost V 8 bases and J 5 bases, with 19 bases left between them. The CDR3 loop reads CARRNRACRETQYF. The CDR3 region has the DNA TGTGCCAGGAGAAACAGGGCCTGTCGGGAGACCCAGTACTTC.

The rearrangement uses TRBV7-9 and TRBJ2-7, with 10 bases lining up with TRBD1. This CDR3 spans 14 amino acids. With V trimmed by 4 bases and J by 5 bases, 5 bases remained unmatched. Germline lookup yields CDR1 SEHNR and CDR2 FQNEAQ (reference sequence). Here the CDR3 reads CASSSTGTGDEQYF. CDR3 sequence (DNA): TGTGCCAGCAGCTCCACCGGGACAGGGGACGAGCAGTACTTC.

The chain links TRBV7-9 to TRBJ1-1, with D hard to call. Germline lookup yields CDR1 SEHNR and CDR2 FQNEAQ (reference sequence). V was shortened by 3 bases and J by 7 bases, with 9 bases between the two germline ends. The CDR3 length is 12 residues. CDR3 protein: CASSLSAGEAFF. CDR3 coding DNA: TGTGCCAGCAGCTTGAGTGCCGGTGAAGCTTTCTTT.

This clone has a single count. The chain has TRBV27 and TRBJ2-1; 8 bases match TRBD1. The CDR3 has 15 amino acids. The junction had 5 bases not matched to a gene; V was cut back by 4 bases and J by 3 bases. The V gene's germline CDR1 is MNHEY and CDR2 SMNVEV (reference sequence). CDR3 region: CASSSADRVYNEQFF. CDR3 nucleotide sequence: TGTGCCAGCAGTTCCGCGGACAGGGTCTACAATGAGCAGTTCTTC.

The rearrangement links TRBV19 to TRBJ1-3, with D maybe TRBD1 (5 bases). CDR3 size: 13 residues. CDR1 LNHDA and CDR2 SQIVND come from the germline V gene (reference sequence). V lost 8 bases and J lost 2, with 10 bases in between. The CDR3 protein is CASSGIPGNTIYF. In nucleotides, the CDR3 is TGTGCCAGTTCAGGGATCCCTGGAAACACCATATATTTT.

V and J are TRBV20-1 and TRBJ2-3; D is possibly TRBD2 (6 bases). This CDR3 is built from 11 residues. Germline V gene sequence: CDR1 DFQATT, CDR2 SNEGSKA (reference sequence). Trimming left V 6 bases short and J 10 bases short, with 14 bases between. CDR3 in amino acids: CSAPGTLSQYF. The CDR3 nucleotides read TGCAGTGCCCCTGGGACTTTATCGCAGTATTTT.

This chain connects TRBV19 to TRBJ2-5, with 8 bases that match TRBD1. Trimming cost V 4 bases and J 4 bases; bases outside gene matches: 5. Germline-derived CDR1 and CDR2 are LNHDA and SQIVND (reference sequence). This CDR3 has 14 amino acids. The chain's CDR3 is CASSTNRGRETQYF. CDR3 DNA: TGTGCCAGTAGTACCAACAGGGGGAGAGAGACCCAGTACTTC.

The V gene is TRBV6-1, the J gene TRBJ2-2; 9 bases match TRBD1. The CDR3 runs to 16 residues. Per germline, CDR1 MNHNS and CDR2 SASEGT. V shed 4 bases and J 4 bases; nucleotides not matched to a gene: 7. Here the CDR3 DNA reads TGTGCCAGCAGTGCCTTACAGGGGGCTACCACCGGGGAGCTGTTTTTT. Translation: CASSALQGATTGELFF.

V is TRBV6-5 and J is TRBJ1-2, with a weak D call TRBD1 (6 bases). The CDR3 contains 15 residues. Germline V gives CDR1 MNHEY, CDR2 SVGAGI. The V end lost 6 bases, the J end lost 8 bases, and 22 bases lay between the germline ends. For the CDR3, the DNA is TGTGCCAGCAGGACCCTTCGGGACAAACTAAGAGGCTACACCTTC. Protein: CASRTLRDKLRGYTF.

This clone appeared a few times. This chain connects TRBV11-3 to TRBJ2-3; 8 nucleotides match TRBD1. The CDR3 consists of 18 residues. The V gene's germline CDR1 is SGHNT and CDR2 YENEEA. Trimming cost V 5 bases and J 6 bases; bases outside gene matches: 19. The CDR3 coding sequence is TGTGCCAGCAGCCCCCGTCCGACAGGGGCCCCCTTCACGGATACGCAGTATTTT. Protein sequence: CASSPRPTGAPFTDTQYF. Filled out from reference TRBV11-3 and TRBJ2-3, the complete variable domain reads EAGVVQSPRYKIIEKKQPVAFWCNPISGHNTLYWYLQNLGQGPELLIRYENEEAVDDSQLPKDRFSAERLKGVDSTLKIQPAELGDSAVYLCASSPRPTGAPFTDTQYFGPGTRLTVL.

The V and J genes are TRBV11-3 and TRBJ1-1; 9 nucleotides line up with TRBD1. The CDR3 spans 13 residues. The V and J ends lost 5 bases and 5 bases, in that order; junction bases with no gene match: 3. From germline, CDR1 is SGHNT and CDR2 YENEEA. CDR3 sequence (DNA): TGTGCCAGCAGCCTGGGGACAGGGACTGAAGCTTTCTTT. Its translation: CASSLGTGTEAFF.

This clone has just a few counts. The chain recombines TRBV29-1 with TRBJ2-1; 8 positions match TRBD1. With V trimmed by 4 bases and J by 7 bases, 3 bases remained unmatched. The CDR3 spans 12 residues. Germline V CDR1 and CDR2: SQVTM, ANQGSEA. Written as DNA, the CDR3 is TGCAGCGTTGGGCAGGGGGCGAATGAGCAGTTCTTC. As protein: CSVGQGANEQFF.

V and J are TRBV5-5 and TRBJ2-7; tentative D call: TRBD1 (6 bases). V was clipped by 2 bases and J by 4 bases, with 13 bases between them. Per the germline V gene, CDR1 is SGHKS and CDR2 is YYEKEE (reference sequence). This CDR3 has 14 residues. Here the CDR3 DNA reads TGTGCCAGCAGCTTTTGGGACACCCTATACGAGCAGTACTTC. As protein: CASSFWDTLYEQYF.

The chain recombines TRBV6-7 with TRBJ1-1; tentative D call: TRBD1 (6 bases). TRBV6-7 is flagged as an ORF with uncertain function. CDR3 length: 14 residues. Between the trimmed V and J ends, which lost 11 bases and 1 base, there was a span of 17 bases. The DNA for the CDR3 is TGTGCCGCGAGAAGCAGGGGCCCGAACACTGAAGCTTTCTTT. Translating it yields CAARSRGPNTEAFF.

The J gene is TRBJ1-3, the V gene TRBV2; 7 bases are shared with TRBD1. The CDR3 sequence is 15 residues long. Germline CDR1 SNHLY, CDR2 FYNNEI. J was trimmed by 0 bases and V by 9 bases; bases with no gene match: 8. The CDR3 DNA follows: TGTGCCAGTCACAGGGGTTCCTCCTCTGGAAACACCATATATTTT. Amino acid sequence: CASHRGSSSGNTIYF.

The chain links TRBV28 to TRBJ1-5, with D perhaps TRBD1 (5 bases). V lost 4 bases and J lost 0, with 13 bases in between. Germline assignment: CDR1 MDHEN and CDR2 SYDVKM. This CDR3 spans 16 amino acids. The CDR3 reads CASSSSGRGSNQPQHF. The CDR3 bases are TGTGCCAGCAGTTCGTCAGGGAGGGGTAGCAATCAGCCCCAGCATTTT.

This chain uses TRBV5-5 with TRBJ1-1; TRBD1 matches 7 bases. J gave up 2 bases and V 3 bases, and 10 bases lay outside the gene matches. Germline lookup yields CDR1 SGHKS and CDR2 YYEKEE (reference sequence). This CDR3 has 16 amino acids. This CDR3 reads CASSSDRAYGNTEAFF. The CDR3 bases are TGTGCCAGCAGCTCCGACAGGGCGTATGGTAACACTGAAGCTTTCTTT.

The rearrangement joins TRBV4-2 to TRBJ2-1, with 10 nucleotides matching TRBD1. After removal of 5 bases from V and 7 bases from J, the junction contained 11 bases not matched to a gene. There are 16 residues in the CDR3. Per the germline V gene, CDR1 is LGHNA and CDR2 is YNFKEQ. The DNA of the CDR3 is TGTGCCAGCAGCTATCGGACAGGGGGGATTGGGAATGAGCAGTTCTTC. Translating gives CASSYRTGGIGNEQFF.

The V and J genes are TRBV28 and TRBJ2-3; the D gene is possibly TRBD1 (6 bases). The CDR3 sequence is 17 residues long. Germline CDR1 reads MDHEN; CDR2 reads SYDVKM. Trimming shortened V by 3 bases and J by 5 bases, and 21 bases separated the two germline ends. The CDR3 loop reads CASSLMGAGPQVDTQYF. The CDR3 DNA reads as TGTGCCAGCAGTTTGATGGGGGCCGGGCCCCAGGTAGATACGCAGTATTTT.

The chain employs TRBV7-2 and TRBJ2-3, with 8 bases matching TRBD1. J was trimmed by 5 bases and V by 5 bases; bases with no gene match: 6. CDR1 is SGHTA and CDR2 is FQGNSA in the germline V gene. This CDR3 contains 14 residues. Here the CDR3 reads CASSLDRVVDTQYF. CDR3 sequence (DNA): TGTGCCAGCAGCCTGGACAGGGTGGTAGATACGCAGTATTTT.

V and J are TRBV21-1 and TRBJ2-5; the DNA was not compared with TRBD1, the D call given in the table. TRBV21-1 is classified as a pseudogene. The CDR3 is made up of 13 amino acids. Written as DNA, the CDR3 is TGTGCCAGCAGAGAGACAGGGGGAGAGACCCAGTACTTC. It translates to CASRETGGETQYF.